The 28 T cell receptor beta chains listed next were all sequenced from one sample in a study of T-cell reconstitution after alpha-beta-depleted transplantation in children. Unique molecular identifiers were incorporated during preparation of the TCRbeta library. TCRdb processed the PCR reads anew with MiXCR; each CDR3 protein has one entry. Here the sample spans 500,000 or so distinct CDR3 sequences, approximately 30% being singletons. The source material was PBMCs from the stem cell graft donor, sampled from the stem cell graft. The receptor set was obtained from a human donor who donated a stem cell graft to a child with aplastic anemia.

This sequence joins TRBV7-9 and TRBJ2-3; D may match TRBD1 or TRBD2 (5 bases each). Germline V CDR1 and CDR2: SEHNR, FQNEAQ (reference sequence). The ends were cut back, 1 base at V and 4 bases at J, with 12 bases in the middle. The CDR3 contains 15 residues. The DNA of the CDR3 is TGTGCCAGCAGCTTAGGAGGGGTAGCAGCAGATACGCAGTATTTT. This codes for CASSLGGVAADTQYF. Together with reference TRBV7-9 and TRBJ2-3, the CDR3 gives the full variable domain: DTGVSQNPRHKITKRGQNVTFRCDPISEHNRLYWYRQTLGQGPEFLTYFQNEAQLEKSRLLSDRFSAERPKGSFSTLEIQRTEQGDSAMYLCASSLGGVAADTQYFGPGTRLTVL.

The chain joins TRBV7-2 to TRBJ2-5, with D perhaps TRBD2 (5 bases). CDR3 length equals 14 residues. V was clipped by 3 bases and J by 3 bases, with 11 bases between them. Per germline, CDR1 SGHTA and CDR2 FQGNSA. The CDR3 reads CASSFRRTEETQYF. Written as DNA, the CDR3 is TGTGCCAGCAGCTTTAGACGGACTGAAGAGACCCAGTACTTC.

This clonotype has only a few counts. V usage is TRBV7-2 and J usage is TRBJ2-3; D possibly uses TRBD1 or TRBD2 (5 bases each). Germline V gene data show CDR1 as SGHTA and CDR2 as FQGNSA. This CDR3 contains 17 residues. Trimming cost V 3 bases and J 2 bases, with 18 bases left between them. The CDR3 DNA sequence: TGTGCCAGCAGCTTGGGTCCTCCGGGGACCCCCACAGATACGCAGTATTTT. Its protein product is CASSLGPPGTPTDTQYF.

This clonotype turned up a few times. The chain employs TRBV4-3 and TRBJ1-3; no reliable D call. CDR1 is LGHNA and CDR2 is YSLEER in the germline V gene. The CDR3 loop spans 16 amino acids. V lost 0 bases to trimming and J lost 4 bases, with 13 bases between them. The CDR3, as DNA: TGCGCCAGCAGCCAAGACATCCGGGGAACGGGAAACACCATATATTTT. Translation gives CASSQDIRGTGNTIYF.

The chain employs TRBV20-1 and TRBJ1-2; possibly TRBD1 for D (5 bases). The CDR3 contains 14 residues. Trimming removed 2 bases from V and 4 bases from J, with 14 bases in between. Germline CDR1 and CDR2: DFQATT and SNEGSKA (reference sequence). DNA for the CDR3: TGCAGTGCTAGAAACTCAGGGATCAGCTATGGCTACACCTTC. Amino acid sequence: CSARNSGISYGYTF.

The J gene is TRBJ2-2, the V gene TRBV27, with 10 bases lining up with TRBD2. V dropped 7 bases and J dropped 8; count of bases not matched to a gene: 16. The CDR3 has 17 residues. CDR1 is MNHEY and CDR2 is SMNVEV in the germline V gene (reference sequence). This CDR3 reads CASTPRAGGSIIGELFF. CDR3 sequence (DNA): TGTGCCAGCACCCCCAGAGCGGGAGGGTCAATAATAGGGGAGCTGTTTTTT.

This clonotype was observed at least ten times. J is TRBJ2-7 and V is TRBV20-1; the match to TRBD1 covers 11 bases. Per the germline V gene, CDR1 is DFQATT and CDR2 is SNEGSKA (reference sequence). V shed 3 bases, J shed 2 bases, and the junction held 0 bases outside the gene matches. The CDR3 consists of 13 residues. This CDR3 is CSARGQGAYEQYV. CDR3 DNA: TGCAGTGCTAGGGGACAGGGGGCCTACGAGCAGTACGTC.

J is TRBJ2-7 and V is TRBV25-1, with TRBD1 identical over 9 bases. The germline V gene has CDR1 MGHDK and CDR2 SYGVNS. The junction had 10 bases not matched to a gene; V was cut back by 9 bases and J by 7 bases. CDR3 length: 13 amino acids. For the CDR3, the DNA is TGTGCCAGGTCGGGACAGGGCAAAGAAGAGCAGTACTTC. Protein sequence: CARSGQGKEEQYF.

This rearrangement joins TRBV7-2 to TRBJ2-3, with TRBD2 matching over 8 bases. The ends lost 2 bases at V and 4 bases at J; junction bases unmatched: 14. The CDR3 totals 18 residues. Germline lookup yields CDR1 SGHTA and CDR2 FQGNSA. The CDR3 here is CASSLYGLAGGGADTQYF. The CDR3 bases are TGTGCCAGCAGCTTATACGGGCTCGCGGGAGGAGGCGCAGATACGCAGTATTTT. The whole variable domain, remainder taken from reference TRBV7-2 and TRBJ2-3, is GAGVSQSPSNKVTEKGKDVELRCDPISGHTALYWYRQSLGQGLEFLIYFQGNSAPDKSGLPSDRFSAERTGGSVSTLTIQRTQQEDSAVYLCASSLYGLAGGGADTQYFGPGTRLTVL.

The chain has TRBV7-9 and TRBJ1-1; no clear D gene. This CDR3 contains 13 residues. V was pared by 2 bases and J by 11 bases, with 15 bases between. Germline-derived CDR1 and CDR2 are SEHNR and FQNEAQ (reference sequence). For the CDR3, the DNA is TGTGCCAGCAGCTTATCAGGTCGAAGGTCTGCTTTCTTT. It translates to CASSLSGRRSAFF.

This clonotype was recorded a few times. The rearrangement joins TRBV7-9 to TRBJ1-6, with 8 bases aligning to TRBD1. This CDR3 has 15 amino acids. Looked up from germline, CDR1 is SEHNR and CDR2 is FQNEAQ (reference sequence). V gave up 3 bases and J gave up 6 bases; unmatched junction bases: 4. In DNA, the CDR3 is TGTGCCAGCAGCTTCGGGACAGGTGTTAATTCACCCCTCCACTTT. Protein product: CASSFGTGVNSPLHF.

This rearrangement joins TRBV18 to TRBJ2-1; TRBD2 matches at 10 bases. V was clipped by 3 bases and J by 0 bases; unmatched bases: 2. The CDR3 is 16 residues long. Germline V CDR1 and CDR2: KGHSH, LQKENI. CDR3 loop: CASSPGLADSYNEQFF. CDR3 DNA sequence: TGTGCCAGCTCACCCGGACTAGCGGACTCCTACAATGAGCAGTTCTTC.

This chain connects TRBV6-5 to TRBJ1-5; D unresolved. Per germline, CDR1 MNHEY and CDR2 SVGAGI. The V and J ends lost 0 bases and 4 bases respectively, with 4 bases between them. CDR3 length equals 13 residues. The CDR3 is CASSYSKNQPQHF. The CDR3 nucleotides are TGTGCCAGCAGTTACTCGAAAAATCAGCCCCAGCATTTT.

A few counts support this clonotype. V and J are TRBV29-1 and TRBJ1-2, with 8 bases matching TRBD1. CDR3 length: 13 residues. J lost 8 bases, V lost 7 bases, and 12 bases had no gene match. Germline V gives CDR1 SQVTM, CDR2 ANQGSEA. CDR3 bases: TGCAGCGCTTCGGACAGGGAATCTAACGGCTACACCTTC. Its protein product is CSASDRESNGYTF.

This chain joins TRBV24-1 and TRBJ2-5; D not resolved. Trimming removed 3 bases from V and 5 bases from J, with 15 bases in between. Germline V gene sequence: CDR1 KGHDR, CDR2 SFDVKD. CDR3 length: 15 residues. The CDR3 nucleotides read TGTGCCACCAGTGATATCTCAGACCCGGTGGAGACCCAGTACTTC. This sequence encodes CATSDISDPVETQYF.

V is TRBV29-1 and J is TRBJ2-1, with 10 bases lining up with TRBD1. The J segment lost 7 bases and the V segment lost 4 bases, leaving 7 bases of the junction unmatched. From germline, CDR1 is SQVTM and CDR2 ANQGSEA. The CDR3 has 14 residues. CDR3 sequence (DNA): TGCAGCGTTGGGGGGACAGGGGATAGAAATGAGCAGTTCTTC. Encoded protein: CSVGGTGDRNEQFF.

The J gene is TRBJ2-1, the V gene TRBV7-9; unclear D gene. Trimming shortened V by 1 base and J by 13 bases, and 11 bases separated the two germline ends. Germline V CDR1 and CDR2: SEHNR, FQNEAQ (reference sequence). CDR3 length equals 12 residues. CDR3 sequence reads: CASSLDRARQFF. As DNA, the CDR3 is TGTGCCAGCAGCTTAGACCGGGCCAGACAGTTCTTC.

This chain uses TRBV27 with TRBJ2-7; 9 bases map to TRBD1. Germline V gives CDR1 MNHEY, CDR2 SMNVEV (reference sequence). The J segment lost 3 bases and the V segment lost 2 bases, leaving 5 bases of the junction unmatched. The CDR3 loop spans 15 amino acids. DNA of the CDR3: TGTGCCAGCAGTTTACGGACAGGGGAAGTCTACGAGCAGTACTTC. This translates into CASSLRTGEVYEQYF.

The rearrangement uses TRBV18 and TRBJ2-1; TRBD1 aligns across 8 bases. Germline V gene sequence: CDR1 KGHSH, CDR2 LQKENI. This CDR3 has 12 amino acids. J gave up 9 bases and V 6 bases, and 4 bases lay outside the gene matches. CDR3 sequence: CASSRQGPEQFF. The CDR3 region has the DNA TGTGCCAGCTCTCGACAGGGGCCTGAGCAGTTCTTC.

The chain uses TRBV7-6 and TRBJ2-7; D is uncertain. Germline CDR1 SGHVS, CDR2 FNYEAQ. The CDR3 is made up of 13 amino acids. V was trimmed by 5 bases and J by 3 bases, leaving 11 bases between them. CDR3 DNA: TGTGCCAGCAGCCGAGAAGAGAGCTACGAGCAGTACTTC. Its translation: CASSREESYEQYF.

This clonotype has more than one count but fewer than ten. This chain uses TRBV9 with TRBJ2-1, with TRBD2 matching over 11 bases. V shed 2 bases and J 2 bases; nucleotides not matched to a gene: 6. The CDR3 consists of 17 residues. Germline loops: CDR1 SGDLS, CDR2 YYNGEE. The CDR3 sequence: CASSVTSGSIAYNEQFF. The CDR3 nucleotides are TGTGCCAGCAGCGTCACTAGCGGGAGCATCGCCTACAATGAGCAGTTCTTC.

V and J are TRBV4-1 and TRBJ1-1; 7 nucleotides line up with TRBD1. V gave up 5 bases and J gave up 2 bases; unmatched junction bases: 8. The CDR3 sequence is 15 residues long. In germline, CDR1 is MGHRA, CDR2 YSYEKL. CDR3 DNA: TGCGCCAGCAGCGGTACCGGGACAGCAAACACTGAAGCTTTCTTT. Protein sequence: CASSGTGTANTEAFF.

The chain couples TRBV20-1 to TRBJ2-3; no clear D. Looked up from germline, CDR1 is DFQATT and CDR2 is SNEGSKA (reference sequence). The CDR3 length is 14 residues. Trimming removed 5 bases from V and 1 base from J, with 13 bases in between. The CDR3, as DNA: TGCAGTGCTCTTAGAGCGTCAGGCACAGATACGCAGTATTTT. Amino acid sequence: CSALRASGTDTQYF.

Only a few counts were recorded for this clonotype. The chain uses TRBV5-1 and TRBJ2-1; 11 bases agree with TRBD2. The V gene's germline CDR1 is SGHRS and CDR2 YFSETQ. CDR3 size: 17 residues. The J segment lost 6 bases and the V segment lost 3 bases, leaving 11 bases of the junction unmatched. The CDR3 region has the DNA TGCGCCAGCAGCTATGTTGGACTAGCGGGTGTGGGCAATGAGCAGTTCTTC. This encodes CASSYVGLAGVGNEQFF.

The rearrangement uses TRBV19 and TRBJ1-1; D is perhaps TRBD1 (6 bases). This CDR3 comprises 16 residues. Germline lookup yields CDR1 LNHDA and CDR2 SQIVND (reference sequence). The V and J ends lost 3 bases and 1 base respectively, with 15 bases between them. CDR3: CASSIRPQGPNTEAFF. The DNA of the CDR3 is TGTGCCAGTAGTATCCGACCACAGGGACCGAACACTGAAGCTTTCTTT.

The J gene is TRBJ2-7, the V gene TRBV4-1, with D possibly being TRBD1 or TRBD2 (5 bases each). V lost 1 base and J lost 0, with 7 bases in between. The germline V gene encodes CDR1 MGHRA and CDR2 YSYEKL. There are 14 residues in the CDR3. For the CDR3, the DNA is TGCGCCAGCAGCCAAGCGAGGGGCTCCTACGAGCAGTACTTC. Encoded protein: CASSQARGSYEQYF.

This clonotype has more than one count but fewer than ten. V gene TRBV27 combines with J gene TRBJ2-1; D is ambiguous. The CDR3 is 15 amino acids. In germline, CDR1 is MNHEY, CDR2 SMNVEV (reference sequence). Trimming cost V 5 bases and J 2 bases, with 13 bases left between them. The CDR3 DNA reads as TGTGCCAGCAGTGGGCTTGGCGCAACCTACAATGAGCAGTTCTTC. It translates to CASSGLGATYNEQFF.

This clonotype was counted only a few times. This CDR3 is CASRGRGNSYTF. The CDR3 DNA is TGTGCCAGCAGAGGCAGGGGAAACAGCTACACCTTC. J is TRBJ1-2 and V is TRBV5-5, with D maybe TRBD1 (6 bases). V gave up 5 bases and J gave up 9 bases, with 14 bases separating them. Looked up from germline, CDR1 is SGHKS and CDR2 is YYEKEE (reference sequence). The CDR3 length is 12 residues.